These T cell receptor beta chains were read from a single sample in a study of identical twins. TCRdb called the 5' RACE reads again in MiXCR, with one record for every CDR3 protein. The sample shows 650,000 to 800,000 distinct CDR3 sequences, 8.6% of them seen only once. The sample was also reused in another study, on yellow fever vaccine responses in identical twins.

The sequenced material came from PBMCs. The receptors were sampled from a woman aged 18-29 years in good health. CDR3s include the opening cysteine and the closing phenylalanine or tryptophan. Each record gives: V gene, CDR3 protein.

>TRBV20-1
CSATVPGLAVQETQYF
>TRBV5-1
CASRTTGAQETQYF
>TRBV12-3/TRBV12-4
CASRRTGREQYF
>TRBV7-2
CASNLGRGLPSYNEQFF
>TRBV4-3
CASSQEVAGAGELFF
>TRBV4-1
CASSQGTGANEKLFF
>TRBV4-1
CASSQEPLLAGGTGELFF
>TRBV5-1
CASSSEPLIGELFF
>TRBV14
CASSHGRQEQYF
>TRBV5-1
CASSHSGSGDEKLFF
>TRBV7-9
CASSLGLALYEQFF
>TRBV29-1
CSVGRAEKLFF
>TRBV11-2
CASSLDLGDEAFF
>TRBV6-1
CASSEQTGFAGETQYF
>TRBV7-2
CASSVDRVLSEQYF
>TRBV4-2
CASSQDRYNSPLHF
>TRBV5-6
CASSNTKEGTDTQYF
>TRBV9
CASSVAGGLNSPLHF
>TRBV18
CASSPGQSDQPQHF
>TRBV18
CASSPPSSADYEQYF
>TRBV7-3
CASSLKGQNEQFF
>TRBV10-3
CAISESVAGANEQFF
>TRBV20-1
CSAPSGPGTEAFF
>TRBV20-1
CSAVQGFTDTQYF
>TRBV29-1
CSISEDGYEQYF
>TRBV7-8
CASRRWDRGDYEQYF
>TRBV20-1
CSATQGLAEAFF
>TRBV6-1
CASGGQGGDEKLFF
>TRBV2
CATMKGRDAGELFF
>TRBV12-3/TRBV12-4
CTCSLEGFSGGDTDTQYF
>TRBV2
CASILGGAGTDTQYF
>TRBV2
CASRLENEQYF
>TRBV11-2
CASSFHDTDTQYF
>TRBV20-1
CSARTSGQETQYF
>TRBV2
CASRTRGSGANVLTF
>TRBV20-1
CSAIVLAGGWLDNEQFF
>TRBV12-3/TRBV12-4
CASSSHRETQYF
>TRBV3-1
CASSQAQRSYEQYF
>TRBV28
CASRLGLVDSGANVLTF
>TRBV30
CAWSVLAGLGDTGELFF
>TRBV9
CASSAGGLETQYF
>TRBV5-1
CASSLEQGIYYEQYF
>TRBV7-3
CASSSSGTDTGELFF
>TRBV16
CASSQSAGAKNIQYF
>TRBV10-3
CAISATVGWDEQFF
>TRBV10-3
CAISGRLIDNEQFF
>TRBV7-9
CASSFRIAGRQETQYF
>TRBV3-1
CASSQDFWVTEQFF
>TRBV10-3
CAIRDRGTEGYTF
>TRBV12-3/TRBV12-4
CASSLRGDGELFF
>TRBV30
CAWTTGLAGGPGELFF
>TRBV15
CATSSEPGQSYEQYF
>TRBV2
CASCGAGTNYGYTF
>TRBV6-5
CASSYSVRTSYTGELFF
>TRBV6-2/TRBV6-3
CASSYSMREDYEQYF
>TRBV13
CASRENGRANQYF